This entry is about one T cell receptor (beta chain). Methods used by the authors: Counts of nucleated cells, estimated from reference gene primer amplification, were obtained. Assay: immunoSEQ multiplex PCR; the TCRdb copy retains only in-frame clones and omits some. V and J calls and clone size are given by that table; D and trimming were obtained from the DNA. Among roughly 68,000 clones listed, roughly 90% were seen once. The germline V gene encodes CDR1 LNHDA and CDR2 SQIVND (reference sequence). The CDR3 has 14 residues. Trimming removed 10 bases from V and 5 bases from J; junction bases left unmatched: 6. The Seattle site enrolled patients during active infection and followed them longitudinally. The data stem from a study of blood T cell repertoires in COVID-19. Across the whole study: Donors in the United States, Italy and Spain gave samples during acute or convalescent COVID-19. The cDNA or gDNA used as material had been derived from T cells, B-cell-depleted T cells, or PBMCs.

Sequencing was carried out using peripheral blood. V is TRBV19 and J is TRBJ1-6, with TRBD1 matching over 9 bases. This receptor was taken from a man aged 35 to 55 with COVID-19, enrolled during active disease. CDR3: CATRQGDNNSPLHF. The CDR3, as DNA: TGTGCCACGCGACAGGGGGACAATAATTCACCCCTCCACTTT.